This TCR beta chain derives from a study of blood T cell dynamics during melanoma immunotherapy. For the study at large: Patients with metastatic melanoma got pembrolizumab or nivolumab-ipilimumab as first-line care.

J gave up 6 bases and V 0 bases, and 4 bases lay outside the gene matches. This CDR3 is built from 16 residues. Germline V gives CDR1 KGHSH, CDR2 LQKENI. Specified time point: pre-treatment baseline. Disease control meant complete response, partial response or stable disease at 12 weeks. The assay was immunoSEQ multiplex PCR, and TCRdb's table has in-frame clones only and misses some. The top ten hold over 3.5% of the sample, which has 20,000 to 30,000 clones, around nine tenths seen once. The J gene is TRBJ2-4, the V gene TRBV18; 11 positions agree with TRBD2. This TCR derives from a human donor with melanoma. The sequenced sample was blood, obtained from a patient treated with checkpoint blockade. This CDR3 reads CASSPPSGRAGNIQYF. In DNA, the CDR3 is TGTGCCAGCTCACCACCTAGCGGGAGGGCCGGAAACATTCAGTACTTC. Filled out from reference TRBV18 and TRBJ2-4, the complete variable domain reads NAGVMQNPRHLVRRRGQEARLRCSPMKGHSHVYWYRQLPEEGLKFMVYLQKENIIDESGMPKERFSAEFPKEGPSILRIQQVVRGDSAAYFCASSPPSGRAGNIQYFGAGTRLSVL.